The 2 T cell receptor beta chains below were found in one sample sequenced in a study of blood T cell repertoires in COVID-19. Here immunoSEQ multiplex PCR was the method, and the copy in TCRdb shows in-frame clones only, minus some. The data show about 380,000 clones, roughly 86% seen once. The sequencing input was peripheral blood. The source of these receptors is a human donor with acute or convalescent COVID-19. The donor label of this sample is uncertain.

The chain has TRBV7-7 and TRBJ2-7, with TRBD2 matching over 9 bases. V was pared by 2 bases and J by 0 bases, with 5 bases of the junction left unmatched. Germline CDR1 SSHAT, CDR2 FNYEAQ (reference sequence). The CDR3 totals 16 residues. CDR3 protein: CASSLNQRGASYEQYF. In nucleotides, the CDR3 is TGTGCCAGCAGCTTAAATCAGCGGGGGGCCTCCTACGAGCAGTACTTC.

This rearrangement joins TRBV6-1 to TRBJ2-1; 7 bases agree with TRBD2. Trimming took 0 bases from V and 4 from J; bases not matched to a gene: 9. Per germline, CDR1 MNHNS and CDR2 SASEGT. The CDR3 is 17 residues long. The DNA of the CDR3 is TGTGCCAGCAGTGAAGCAGGCTCTAGCGGCCTGTACAATGAGCAGTTCTTC. This gives the protein CASSEAGSSGLYNEQFF.